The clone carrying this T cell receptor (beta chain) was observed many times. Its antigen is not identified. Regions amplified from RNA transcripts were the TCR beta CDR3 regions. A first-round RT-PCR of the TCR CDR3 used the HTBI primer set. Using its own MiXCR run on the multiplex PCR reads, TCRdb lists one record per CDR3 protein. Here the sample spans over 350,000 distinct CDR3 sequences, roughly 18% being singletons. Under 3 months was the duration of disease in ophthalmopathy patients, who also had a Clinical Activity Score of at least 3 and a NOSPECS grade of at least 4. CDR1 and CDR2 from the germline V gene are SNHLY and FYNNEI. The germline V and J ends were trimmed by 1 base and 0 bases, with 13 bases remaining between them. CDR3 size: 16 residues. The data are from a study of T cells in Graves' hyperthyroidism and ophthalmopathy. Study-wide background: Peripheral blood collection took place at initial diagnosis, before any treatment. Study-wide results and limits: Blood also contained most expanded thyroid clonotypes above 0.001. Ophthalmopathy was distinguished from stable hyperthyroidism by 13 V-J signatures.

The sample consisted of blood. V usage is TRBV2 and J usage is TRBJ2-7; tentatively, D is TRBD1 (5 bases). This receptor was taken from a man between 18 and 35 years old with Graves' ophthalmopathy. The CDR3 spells CASSEGIERGSYEQYF. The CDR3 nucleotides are TGTGCCAGCAGTGAAGGGATCGAAAGGGGCTCCTACGAGCAGTACTTC.